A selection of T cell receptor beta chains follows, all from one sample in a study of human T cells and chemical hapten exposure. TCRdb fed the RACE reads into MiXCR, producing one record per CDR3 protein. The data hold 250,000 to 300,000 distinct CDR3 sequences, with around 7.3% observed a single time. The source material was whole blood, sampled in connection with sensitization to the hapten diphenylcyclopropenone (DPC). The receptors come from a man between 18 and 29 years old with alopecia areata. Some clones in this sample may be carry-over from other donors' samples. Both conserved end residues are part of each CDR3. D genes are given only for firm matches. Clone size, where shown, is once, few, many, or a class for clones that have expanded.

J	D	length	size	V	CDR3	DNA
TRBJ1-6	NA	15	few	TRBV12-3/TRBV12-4	CASSGGRGKNSPLHF	TGTGCCAGCAGTGGGGGACGGGGAAAGAATTCACCCCTCCACTTT
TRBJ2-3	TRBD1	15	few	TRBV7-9	CASSSGTERADTQYF	TGTGCCAGCAGCTCCGGGACAGAGAGGGCAGATACGCAGTATTTT
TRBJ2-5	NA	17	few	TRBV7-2	CASSLAVGRARGETQYF	TGTGCCAGCAGCTTAGCGGTCGGCCGGGCTAGAGGAGAGACCCAGTACTTC
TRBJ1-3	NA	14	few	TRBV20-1	CSARFQGSGNTIYF	TGCAGTGCTAGGTTTCAGGGCTCTGGAAACACCATATATTTT
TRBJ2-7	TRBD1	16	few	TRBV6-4	CASSDAVDRDNYEQYF	TGTGCCAGCAGTGATGCCGTCGACAGGGACAACTACGAGCAGTACTTC
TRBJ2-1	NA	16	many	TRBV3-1	CASSLIGESSYNEQFF	TGTGCCAGCAGCCTAATTGGAGAGAGCTCCTACAATGAGCAGTTCTTC
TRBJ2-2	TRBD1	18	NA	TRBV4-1	CASSQAMAGGFNTGELFF	TGCGCCAGCAGCCAAGCCATGGCAGGGGGTTTTAACACCGGGGAGCTGTTTTTT
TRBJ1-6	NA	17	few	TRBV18	CASSPRTASSYNSPLHF	TGTGCCAGCTCACCAAGGACCGCGAGCTCCTATAATTCACCCCTCCACTTT
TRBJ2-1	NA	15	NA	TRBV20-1	CSAPNLAGSYNEQFF	TGCAGTGCCCCGAACTTAGCCGGCTCCTACAATGAGCAGTTCTTC
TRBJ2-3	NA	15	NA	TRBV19	CASSITVAREDTQYF	TGTGCCAGTAGTATTACGGTAGCTCGCGAAGATACGCAGTATTTT
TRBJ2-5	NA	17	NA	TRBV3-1	CASSQVRKTGGQETQYF	TGTGCCAGCAGCCAAGTTAGAAAGACAGGTGGACAAGAGACCCAGTACTTC
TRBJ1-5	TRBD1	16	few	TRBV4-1	CASSQPWGTGNQPQHF	TGCGCCAGCAGCCAGCCATGGGGGACAGGCAATCAGCCCCAGCATTTT
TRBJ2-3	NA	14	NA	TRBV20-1	CSARALGATDTQYF	TGCAGTGCTAGGGCCCTGGGGGCCACAGATACGCAGTATTTT
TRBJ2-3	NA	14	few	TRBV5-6	CASSLRQGTDTQYF	TGTGCCAGCAGCTTGCGCCAGGGAACAGATACGCAGTATTTT
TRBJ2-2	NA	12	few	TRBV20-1	CSASRGSGELFF	TGCAGTGCTAGTCGGGGGTCCGGGGAGCTGTTTTTT
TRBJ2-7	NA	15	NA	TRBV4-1	CASSQEARAADEQYF	TGCGCCAGCAGCCAAGAAGCCAGGGCCGCGGACGAGCAGTACTTC
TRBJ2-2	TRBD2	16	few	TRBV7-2	CASSFGTSGGTGELFF	TGTGCCAGCAGCTTCGGGACTAGCGGGGGGACCGGGGAGCTGTTTTTT
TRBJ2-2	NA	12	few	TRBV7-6	CASSLLPGELFF	TGTGCCAGCAGCTTACTCCCCGGGGAGCTGTTTTTT
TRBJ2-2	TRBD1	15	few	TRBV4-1	CASSLHRGLAGELFF	TGCGCCAGCAGCCTGCACAGGGGGCTCGCCGGGGAGCTGTTTTTT
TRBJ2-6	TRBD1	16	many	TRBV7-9	CASSVDRGSGANVLTF	TGTGCCAGCAGCGTTGACAGGGGATCTGGGGCCAACGTCCTGACTTTC
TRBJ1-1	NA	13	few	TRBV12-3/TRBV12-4	CASKPGLNTEAFF	TGTGCCAGCAAACCGGGACTGAACACTGAAGCTTTCTTT
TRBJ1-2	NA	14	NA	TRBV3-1	CASSISRGGGGYTF	TGTGCCAGCAGCATTTCCCGAGGGGGAGGAGGCTATACCTTC
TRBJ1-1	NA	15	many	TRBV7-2	CASSLMSRGPTEAFF	TGTGCCAGCAGCTTAATGTCGCGGGGGCCCACTGAAGCTTTCTTT
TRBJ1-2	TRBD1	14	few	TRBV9	CASSQGQGLYGYTF	TGTGCCAGCAGCCAGGGACAGGGGCTCTATGGCTACACCTTC
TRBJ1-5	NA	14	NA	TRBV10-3	CAISVQQNNQPQHF	TGTGCCATCAGTGTTCAACAGAACAATCAGCCCCAGCATTTT
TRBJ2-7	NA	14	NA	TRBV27	CASSFRDALYEQYF	TGTGCCAGCAGTTTCCGGGACGCACTCTACGAGCAGTACTTC
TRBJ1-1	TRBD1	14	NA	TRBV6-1	CASSQGAEGTEAFF	TGTGCCAGCAGCCAGGGGGCCGAAGGAACTGAAGCTTTCTTT
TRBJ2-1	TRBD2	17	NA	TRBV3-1	CASSPNVGLAGYNEQFF	TGTGCCAGCAGCCCCAACGTGGGACTAGCGGGTTACAATGAGCAGTTCTTC
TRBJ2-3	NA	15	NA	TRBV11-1	CASSRRGQWTDTQYF	TGTGCCAGCAGCAGAAGGGGTCAGTGGACGGATACGCAGTATTTT
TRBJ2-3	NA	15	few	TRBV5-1	CASSFGAWGTDTQYF	TGCGCCAGCAGCTTTGGTGCATGGGGCACAGATACGCAGTATTTT
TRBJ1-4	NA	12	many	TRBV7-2	CASSLARRELFF	TGTGCCAGCAGCTTAGCGAGGAGGGAACTGTTTTTT
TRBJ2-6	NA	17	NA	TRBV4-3	CASSQDFRESGANVLTF	TGCGCCAGCAGCCAAGATTTCCGAGAGTCTGGGGCCAACGTCCTGACTTTC
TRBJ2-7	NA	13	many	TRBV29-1	CSVVLRGLHEQYF	TGCAGCGTTGTCCTGCGGGGGCTCCACGAGCAGTACTTC
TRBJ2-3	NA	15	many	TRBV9	CASSVDTAFTDTQYF	TGTGCCAGCAGCGTAGACACTGCCTTCACAGATACGCAGTATTTT
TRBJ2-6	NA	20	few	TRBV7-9	CASSWVLAFGGSSGANVLTF	TGTGCCAGCAGCTGGGTATTAGCGTTTGGGGGTTCCTCTGGGGCCAACGTCCTGACTTTC
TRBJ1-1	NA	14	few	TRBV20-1	CSARGPRGKGVAFF	TGCAGTGCTAGAGGACCGCGGGGGAAGGGGGTGGCTTTCTTT
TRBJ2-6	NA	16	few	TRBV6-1	CASRAGPHSGANVLTF	TGTGCCAGCAGGGCAGGGCCACACTCTGGGGCCAACGTCCTGACTTTC
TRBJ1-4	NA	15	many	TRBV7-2	CASSTPGGTGEKLFF	TGTGCCAGCAGCACGCCCGGGGGCACGGGTGAAAAACTGTTTTTT